The 8 T cell receptor beta chains given below trace back to one sample, sequenced in a study of shared clonotypes between healthy human individuals. The protocol was immunoSEQ multiplex PCR, while the TCRdb copy is restricted to in-frame clones and leaves out a portion. The sample includes about 1.5 million clones, around 97% of them seen just once. Sequencing input: naive CD4+ T cells sorted from blood. As to subset: CD45RA+ positively selected. All receptors come from a young man in good health.

The V call is TRBV10-1, the J call TRBJ2-3, with TRBD2 matching over 7 bases. This CDR3 is 15 amino acids long. J lost 0 bases, V lost 4 bases, and 4 bases had no gene match. Germline-derived CDR1 and CDR2 are WNHNN and SYGVQD (reference sequence). CDR3 bases: TGCGCCAGCAGTGTGAGGGAGGGGAGCACAGATACGCAGTATTTT. Translation gives CASSVREGSTDTQYF.

V is TRBV15 and J is TRBJ2-7; 9 bases align to TRBD2. Germline CDR1 is LNHNV and CDR2 is YYDKDF (reference sequence). V shed 6 bases and J 3 bases; nucleotides not matched to a gene: 9. This CDR3 is built from 15 residues. The CDR3 nucleotides read TGTGCCACCAGTCGCGAGGCTAGCGGGATCTACGAGCAGTACTTC. Translated, it gives CATSREASGIYEQYF.

The J gene is TRBJ2-7, the V gene TRBV5-5; 8 bases map to TRBD2. The CDR3 sequence is 17 residues long. V trimming: 4 bases; J trimming: 6 bases; junction bases outside the gene matches: 18. Germline-derived CDR1 and CDR2 are SGHKS and YYEKEE (reference sequence). CDR3 sequence (DNA): TGTGCCAGCAGCCCCGTCGGGAGGGGGACACCGGATAGCGAGCAGTACTTC. This translates into CASSPVGRGTPDSEQYF. The variable domain in full, completed from reference TRBV5-5 and TRBJ2-7, reads DAGVTQSPTHLIKTRGQQVTLRCSPISGHKSVSWYQQVLGQGPQFIFQYYEKEERGRGNFPDRFSARQFPNYSSELNVNALLLGDSALYLCASSPVGRGTPDSEQYFGPGTRLTVT.

This sequence joins TRBV7-8 and TRBJ2-1, with D possibly TRBD2 on 6 matching bases. CDR3 length: 16 residues. Trimming stripped 1 base from V and 4 bases from J, with 14 bases between. Per germline, CDR1 SGHVS and CDR2 FQNEAQ. The CDR3 loop is CASSLVRLVFYNEQFF. In DNA, the CDR3 is TGTGCCAGCAGCTTAGTCCGACTAGTCTTTTACAATGAGCAGTTCTTC.

This sequence joins TRBV5-1 and TRBJ2-5; D remains ambiguous. The CDR3 sequence is 12 residues long. Germline CDR1 SGHRS, CDR2 YFSETQ. Deletions cut 2 bases from V and 4 bases from J, with 6 bases between. CDR3 nucleotides: TGCGCCAGCAGCTTTATGGGAGAGACCCAGTACTTC. This gives the protein CASSFMGETQYF.

The chain links TRBV2 to TRBJ1-5; no definite D call. The CDR3 totals 14 residues. Germline CDR1 and CDR2: SNHLY and FYNNEI. V was cut by 5 bases and J by 7 bases, with 15 bases left in between. CDR3 nucleotides: TGTGCCAGCAGTTACCTTCTTGCAGCACAGCCCCAGCATTTT. Translating gives CASSYLLAAQPQHF.

The chain couples TRBV5-4 to TRBJ2-7; D remains ambiguous. The CDR3 contains 15 residues. Trimming took off 3 bases at V and 1 base at J, with 14 bases between the two ends. Germline lookup yields CDR1 SGHNT and CDR2 YYREEE (reference sequence). CDR3 nucleotides: TGTGCCAGCAGCTCCAGAGTTAGCTCATCCTACGAGCAGTACTTC. Amino acid sequence: CASSSRVSSSYEQYF.

Only one count was recorded for this clone. The CDR3 nucleotides read TGTGCCAGCCGCTTAAAGGACTACGAGCAGTACTTC. Its protein product is CASRLKDYEQYF. This chain connects TRBV6-4 to TRBJ2-7; D remains ambiguous. V lost 8 bases, J lost 3 bases, and 11 bases lay in between. The length of the CDR3 is 12 residues. Germline lookup yields CDR1 MRHNA and CDR2 SNTAGT.